This entry is about one TCR beta chain. As originally analysed: By means of reference gene primer amplification, nucleated cell counts were estimated. TCRdb's copy holds only in-frame clones and misses some; the assay was immunoSEQ multiplex PCR. That table furnishes V, J and clone size, whereas the DNA furnished D and trimming. The table records about 200,000 clones, roughly 83% of them present only once. The junction had 1 base not matched to a gene; V was cut back by 3 bases and J by 4 bases. The CDR3 runs 14 residues. Per germline, CDR1 SGHTA and CDR2 FQGTGA. The data stem from a study of blood T cell repertoires in COVID-19. Study-wide context: Italy, Spain and the United States were the sources of the convalescent and acute COVID-19 samples. PBMCs, B-cell-depleted T cells, or T cells provided the cDNA or gDNA that made up the material.

Sequencing was carried out using peripheral blood. The source is a middle-aged man with acute or convalescent COVID-19. This chain links TRBV7-3 with TRBJ2-2, with 8 positions matching TRBD1. DNA of the CDR3: TGTGCCAGCAGCTTGGACAGGGCCACCGGGGAGCTGTTTTTT. Amino acid sequence: CASSLDRATGELFF.